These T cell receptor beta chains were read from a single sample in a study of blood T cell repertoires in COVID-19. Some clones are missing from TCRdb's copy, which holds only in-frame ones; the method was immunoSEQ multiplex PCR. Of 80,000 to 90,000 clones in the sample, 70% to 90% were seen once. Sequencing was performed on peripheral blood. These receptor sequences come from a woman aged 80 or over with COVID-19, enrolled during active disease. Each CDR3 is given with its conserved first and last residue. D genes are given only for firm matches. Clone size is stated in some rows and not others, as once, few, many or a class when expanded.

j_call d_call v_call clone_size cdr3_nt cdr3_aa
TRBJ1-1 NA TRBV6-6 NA TGTGCCAGCAGTTACTCGATCACAGGGACGGCTGAAGCTTTCTTT CASSYSITGTAEAFF
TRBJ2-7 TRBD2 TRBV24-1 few TGTGCCACCAGTGATTCTAGCGGGAGCTCCTACGAGCAGTACTTC CATSDSSGSSYEQYF
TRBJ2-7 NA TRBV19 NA TGTGCCAGTAGTATCACCTCTGACAGTTCCGAGCAGTACTTC CASSITSDSSEQYF
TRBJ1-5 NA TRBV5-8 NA TGTGCCAGCATTATAACAGGGTTGGGTCAGCCCCAGCATTTT CASIITGLGQPQHF
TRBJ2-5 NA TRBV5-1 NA TGCGCCAGCAGCTTGGGGTGGAGCGACAGCGAAGAGACCCAGTACTTC CASSLGWSDSEETQYF
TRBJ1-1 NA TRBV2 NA TGTGCCAGCATGCTGGGGGGTTGGACTGAAGCTTTCTTT CASMLGGWTEAFF
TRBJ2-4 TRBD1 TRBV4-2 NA TGTGCCAGCAGCCCGCCTCAGGGGGACATTCAGTACTTC CASSPPQGDIQYF
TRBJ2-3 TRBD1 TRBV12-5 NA TGTGCTAGTGGGGGACAGACAGATACGCAGTATTTT CASGGQTDTQYF
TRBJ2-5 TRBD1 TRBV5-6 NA TGTGCCAGCAGCTGGGGGACAGAAGAGACCCAGTACTTC CASSWGTEETQYF
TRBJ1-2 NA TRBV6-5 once TGTGCCAGCAAGGACAGTACCTATGGCTACACCTTC CASKDSTYGYTF
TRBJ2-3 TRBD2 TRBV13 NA TGTGCCAGCAGCTTAGTGACGGGAGGGCGCACAGATACGCAGTATTTT CASSLVTGGRTDTQYF